This T cell receptor (beta chain) was sequenced in a study of cytomegalovirus exposure and HLA in healthy donors. Study-level points and caveats: Some highly shared sequence variants likely arose as a pipeline artifact.

Trimming stripped 0 bases from V and 5 bases from J, with 11 bases between. From germline, CDR1 is SGHNT and CDR2 YYREEE (reference sequence). This CDR3 has 14 residues. Details on this clone: The antigen remains unidentified. Other DNA sequences in the sample encode the same CDR3.

The PCR had 60 Vbeta and 13 Jbeta primers. TCRdb's table, derived via immunoSEQ multiplex PCR, lists solely in-frame clones and lacks some. The sample includes around 100,000 clones. Sequenced material: PBMCs. The receptor's source is a man aged 25 to 45 in good health and CMV-seronegative. The rearrangement joins TRBV5-4 to TRBJ2-5; D is ambiguous. The CDR3 DNA is TGTGCCAGCAGCTTGGAACTACCGGCCGAGACCCAGTACTTC. It codes for CASSLELPAETQYF. Full variable domain (missing parts from reference TRBV5-4 and TRBJ2-5): ETGVTQSPTHLIKTRGQQVTLRCSSQSGHNTVSWYQQALGQGPQFIFQYYREEENGRGNFPPRFSGLQFPNYSSELNVNALELDDSALYLCASSLELPAETQYFGPGTRLLVL.